These T cell receptor beta chains were read from a single sample in a study of Tregs in tolerant kidney transplant recipients. The method was immunoSEQ multiplex PCR; TCRdb's version includes in-frame clones alone and lacks a portion of them. The data hold 200,000 to 300,000 clones, with around 81% observed a single time. Sequencing used CD4+ T cells from blood. These receptors all stem from a human donor in good health. The CDR3 runs from the conserved cysteine through the conserved F or W. The D gene is left open where the match is weak. Clone size is given for some rows only: seen once, a few or many times, or a class if the clone is expanded.

DNA: TGTGCCAGCAGCTTAGAACCTAACACTGAAGCTTTCTTT; CDR3: CASSLEPNTEAFF; D: NA; size: NA; J: TRBJ1-1; V: TRBV11-3
DNA: TGCGCCAGCAGCCAAGAGGGGCCCGGCCGGGGGGCAGGTGGAAACACCATATATTTT; CDR3: CASSQEGPGRGAGGNTIYF; D: NA; size: NA; J: TRBJ1-3; V: TRBV4-1
DNA: TGTGCCAGCAGTTCGACTGCGTGGGTTACGCAGTATTTT; CDR3: CASSSTAWVTQYF; D: NA; size: NA; J: TRBJ2-3; V: TRBV5-6
DNA: TGTGCCAGCAGCTCGATAACAGGGGGCTACGAGCAGTACTTC; CDR3: CASSSITGGYEQYF; D: TRBD1; size: NA; J: TRBJ2-7; V: TRBV11-2
DNA: TGTGCCAGCTTAGCGTTTATGAGCTACGAGCAGTACTTC; CDR3: CASLAFMSYEQYF; D: NA; size: NA; J: TRBJ2-7; V: TRBV6-1
DNA: TGTGCCAGCAGCCCGTCCGGGCGGCGGGAAGAGACCCAGTACTTC; CDR3: CASSPSGRREETQYF; D: NA; size: NA; J: TRBJ2-5; V: TRBV5-5
DNA: TGTGCCAGCAGTCACCGGGACAGGGGGGATGAGCAGTTCTTC; CDR3: CASSHRDRGDEQFF; D: TRBD1; size: NA; J: TRBJ2-1; V: TRBV6-5
DNA: TGTGCCAGCAGCTATGTAGGCTATGGCTACACCTTC; CDR3: CASSYVGYGYTF; D: NA; size: NA; J: TRBJ1-2; V: TRBV5-5
DNA: TGTGCCAGCAGTTACTCGGGGGCAGGGTCGGACGAGCAGTACTTC; CDR3: CASSYSGAGSDEQYF; D: NA; size: NA; J: TRBJ2-7; V: TRBV6-6
DNA: TGCGCCAGCAGCTTCGGTTCAGGGGTCGGAAACATTCAGTACTTC; CDR3: CASSFGSGVGNIQYF; D: NA; size: NA; J: TRBJ2-4; V: TRBV5-1
DNA: TGCGCCAGCAGCTTGGCCATCAGGGCCAACACTGAAGCTTTCTTT; CDR3: CASSLAIRANTEAFF; D: NA; size: NA; J: TRBJ1-1; V: TRBV5-1
DNA: TGTGCCAGCAGCTTTTACCAGGGGGCCGACACCGGGGAGCTGTTTTTT; CDR3: CASSFYQGADTGELFF; D: TRBD1; size: NA; J: TRBJ2-2; V: TRBV11-2
DNA: TGTGCCAGCAGTACGCGACAGGGGTTTGAAAAACTGTTTTTT; CDR3: CASSTRQGFEKLFF; D: TRBD1; size: NA; J: TRBJ1-4; V: TRBV6-6
DNA: TGTGCCTGGAGTGAAAACAGGGACGAGCAGTACTTC; CDR3: CAWSENRDEQYF; D: NA; size: NA; J: TRBJ2-7; V: TRBV30
DNA: TGTGCCAGCAGCTTCACAGATGATCAGCCCCAGCATTTT; CDR3: CASSFTDDQPQHF; D: NA; size: NA; J: TRBJ1-5; V: TRBV11-2
DNA: TGCGCCAGCGGACAGGGTTCCTCTGGGGCCAACGTCCTGACTTTC; CDR3: CASGQGSSGANVLTF; D: TRBD1; size: NA; J: TRBJ2-6; V: TRBV5-1
DNA: TGTGCCAGCAGCCCCTTACAGGATCAGGGGTACAATGAGCAGTTCTTC; CDR3: CASSPLQDQGYNEQFF; D: NA; size: few; J: TRBJ2-1; V: TRBV5-4
DNA: TGTGCCAGCAGCTTCTCCACGGGGGGCTCAGATACGCAGTATTTT; CDR3: CASSFSTGGSDTQYF; D: NA; size: NA; J: TRBJ2-3; V: TRBV7-8
DNA: TGTGCCAGCAGCGTAGGGGCAGGGAATAATTCACCCCTCCACTTT; CDR3: CASSVGAGNNSPLHF; D: NA; size: once; J: TRBJ1-6; V: TRBV9
DNA: TGTGCCAGCAGCTCCACGACAGAATACGAGCAGTACTTC; CDR3: CASSSTTEYEQYF; D: NA; size: NA; J: TRBJ2-7; V: TRBV7-9
DNA: TGTGCCAGCAGCGAGACAGGGAAGAACACTGAAGCTTTCTTT; CDR3: CASSETGKNTEAFF; D: NA; size: NA; J: TRBJ1-1; V: TRBV21-1
DNA: TGTGCCAGCAGCTCTCAACGATACAATGAGCAGTTCTTC; CDR3: CASSSQRYNEQFF; D: NA; size: NA; J: TRBJ2-1; V: TRBV7-8
DNA: TGTGCCAGCAGTTTATCCAGGGGTAACACTGAAGCTTTCTTT; CDR3: CASSLSRGNTEAFF; D: NA; size: NA; J: TRBJ1-1; V: TRBV27
DNA: TGTGCCAGCAGAGCGGGACAGGGAGTAGTGTCAGATGCGCAGTATTTT; CDR3: CASRAGQGVVSDAQYF; D: TRBD1; size: NA; J: TRBJ2-3; V: TRBV9
DNA: TGTGCCAGCAGCCACGGGGGAGCTTTGTATGCTTGGACTGAAGCTTTCTTT; CDR3: CASSHGGALYAWTEAFF; D: NA; size: NA; J: TRBJ1-1; V: TRBV14
DNA: TGTGCCAGTAGTTCGGGACTAGCGGGGGGGACAGATACGCAGTATTTT; CDR3: CASSSGLAGGTDTQYF; D: TRBD2; size: NA; J: TRBJ2-3; V: TRBV19
DNA: TGTGCCAGCAGTGAGCAGGGTGCGAACACTGAAGCTTTCTTT; CDR3: CASSEQGANTEAFF; D: NA; size: NA; J: TRBJ1-1; V: TRBV6-1
DNA: TGTGCCAGCAGCTTAGGGACAGGGGGCAATCAGCCCCAGCATTTT; CDR3: CASSLGTGGNQPQHF; D: TRBD1; size: NA; J: TRBJ1-5; V: TRBV7-9
DNA: TGTGCTAGCGCTAATTCTGGAAACACCATATATTTT; CDR3: CASANSGNTIYF; D: NA; size: few; J: TRBJ1-3; V: TRBV12-5
DNA: TGCGCCAGCAGGGCGGTTCTAGCGGGAGGAGATACGCAGTATTTT; CDR3: CASRAVLAGGDTQYF; D: TRBD2; size: once; J: TRBJ2-3; V: TRBV5-1
DNA: TGCGCCAGCAGCCAGCCCCCGGGTGGAGGGGGAGAGACCCAGTACTTC; CDR3: CASSQPPGGGGETQYF; D: NA; size: once; J: TRBJ2-5; V: TRBV5-1
DNA: TGTGCCAGCAGCTTTGGGGTGTCCGAGCAGTACTTC; CDR3: CASSFGVSEQYF; D: NA; size: NA; J: TRBJ2-7; V: TRBV7-6